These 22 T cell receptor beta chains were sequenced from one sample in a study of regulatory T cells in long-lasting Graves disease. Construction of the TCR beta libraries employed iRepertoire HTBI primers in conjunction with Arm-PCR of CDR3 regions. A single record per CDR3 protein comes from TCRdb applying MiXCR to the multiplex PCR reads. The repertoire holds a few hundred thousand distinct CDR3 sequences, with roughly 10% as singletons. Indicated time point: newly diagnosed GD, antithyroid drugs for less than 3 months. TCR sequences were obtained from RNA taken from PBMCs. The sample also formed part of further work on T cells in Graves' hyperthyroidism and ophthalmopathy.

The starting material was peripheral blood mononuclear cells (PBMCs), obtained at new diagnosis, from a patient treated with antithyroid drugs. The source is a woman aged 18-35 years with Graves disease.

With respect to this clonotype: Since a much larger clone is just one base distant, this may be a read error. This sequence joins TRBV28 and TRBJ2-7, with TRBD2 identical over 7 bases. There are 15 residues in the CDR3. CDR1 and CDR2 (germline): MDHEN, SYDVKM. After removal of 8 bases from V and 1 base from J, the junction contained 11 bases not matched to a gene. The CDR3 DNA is TGTGCCAGCGTCGGGGGGACGGCGGATTCCTACGAGCAGTACGTC. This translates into CASVGGTADSYEQYV.

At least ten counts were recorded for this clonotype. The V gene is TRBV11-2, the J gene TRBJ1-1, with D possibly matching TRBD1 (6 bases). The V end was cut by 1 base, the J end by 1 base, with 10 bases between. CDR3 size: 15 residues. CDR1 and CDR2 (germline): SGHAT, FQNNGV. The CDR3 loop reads CASSLGWGQNTEAFF. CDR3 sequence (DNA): TGTGCCAGCAGCTTAGGGTGGGGACAGAACACTGAAGCTTTCTTT.

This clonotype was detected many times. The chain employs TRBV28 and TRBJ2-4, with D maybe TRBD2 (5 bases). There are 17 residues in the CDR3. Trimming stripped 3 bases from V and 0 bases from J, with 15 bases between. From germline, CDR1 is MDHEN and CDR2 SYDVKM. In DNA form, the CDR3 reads TGTGCCAGCAGTTTGCCGTGGCGGGTAGCAGCCAAAAACATTCAGTACTTC. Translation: CASSLPWRVAAKNIQYF.

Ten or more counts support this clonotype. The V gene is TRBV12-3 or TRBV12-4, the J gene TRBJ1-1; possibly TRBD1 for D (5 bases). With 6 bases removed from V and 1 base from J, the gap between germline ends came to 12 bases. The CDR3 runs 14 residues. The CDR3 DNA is TGTGCCAGCAGCCATAGGGGCCAGAACACTGAAGCTTTCTTT. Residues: CASSHRGQNTEAFF.

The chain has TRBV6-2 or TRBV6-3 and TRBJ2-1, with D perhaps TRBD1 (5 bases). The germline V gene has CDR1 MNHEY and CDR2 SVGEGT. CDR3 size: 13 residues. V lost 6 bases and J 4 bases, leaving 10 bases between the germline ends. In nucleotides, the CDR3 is TGTGCCAGCAGGCGACAGAGATACAATGAGCAGTTCTTC. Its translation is CASRRQRYNEQFF.

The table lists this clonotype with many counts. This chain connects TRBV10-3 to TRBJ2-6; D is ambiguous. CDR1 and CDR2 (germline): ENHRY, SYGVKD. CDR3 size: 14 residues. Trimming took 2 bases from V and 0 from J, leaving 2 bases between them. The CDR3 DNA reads TGTGCCATCAGTGAGAGCTCTGGGGCCAACGTCCTGACTTTC. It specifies CAISESSGANVLTF.

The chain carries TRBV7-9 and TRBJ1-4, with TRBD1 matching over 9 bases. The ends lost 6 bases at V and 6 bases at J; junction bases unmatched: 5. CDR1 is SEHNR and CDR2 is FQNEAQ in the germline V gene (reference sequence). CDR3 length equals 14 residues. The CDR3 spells CASSTRDRDEKLFF. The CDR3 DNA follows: TGTGCCAGCAGTACCCGGGACAGGGATGAAAAACTGTTTTTT.

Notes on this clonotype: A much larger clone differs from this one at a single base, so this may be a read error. CDR3 sequence reads: CASSLHSGANVLTF. In nucleotides, the CDR3 is TGTGCCAGCAGCTTGCATTCTGGGGCCAACGTCCTGACTTTC. The V and J genes are TRBV11-2 and TRBJ2-6; D uncertain. Germline V lookup: CDR1 SGHAT, CDR2 FQNNGV. The CDR3 totals 14 residues. V lost 3 bases to trimming and J lost 1 base, with 4 bases between them.

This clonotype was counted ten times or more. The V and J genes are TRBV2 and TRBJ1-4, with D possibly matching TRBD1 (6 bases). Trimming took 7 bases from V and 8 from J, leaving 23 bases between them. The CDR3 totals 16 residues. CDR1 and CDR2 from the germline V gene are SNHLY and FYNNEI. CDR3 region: CASTPQGPQVGEKLFF. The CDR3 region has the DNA TGTGCCAGCACCCCCCAGGGGCCGCAGGTTGGGGAAAAACTGTTTTTT.

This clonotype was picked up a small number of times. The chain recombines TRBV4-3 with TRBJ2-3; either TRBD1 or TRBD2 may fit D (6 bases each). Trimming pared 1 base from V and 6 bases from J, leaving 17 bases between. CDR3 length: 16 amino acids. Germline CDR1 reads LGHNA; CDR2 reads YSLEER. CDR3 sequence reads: CASSQGGRGSGDTQYF. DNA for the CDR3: TGCGCCAGCAGCCAAGGGGGGCGGGGCTCCGGGGATACGCAGTATTTT.

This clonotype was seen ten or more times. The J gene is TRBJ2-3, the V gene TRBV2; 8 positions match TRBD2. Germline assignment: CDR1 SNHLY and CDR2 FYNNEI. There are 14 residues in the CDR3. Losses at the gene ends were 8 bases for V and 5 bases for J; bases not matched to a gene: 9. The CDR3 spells CASLARGGLDTQYF. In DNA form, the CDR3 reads TGTGCCAGCCTCGCCCGGGGGGGCCTAGATACGCAGTATTTT.

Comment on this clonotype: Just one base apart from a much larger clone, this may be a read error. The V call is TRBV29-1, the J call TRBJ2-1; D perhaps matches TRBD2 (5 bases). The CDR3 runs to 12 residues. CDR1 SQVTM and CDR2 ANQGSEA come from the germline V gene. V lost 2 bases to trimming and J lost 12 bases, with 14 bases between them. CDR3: CSVELRARGQFF. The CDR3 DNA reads TGCAGCGTTGAATTGAGAGCACGGGGGCAGTTCTTC.

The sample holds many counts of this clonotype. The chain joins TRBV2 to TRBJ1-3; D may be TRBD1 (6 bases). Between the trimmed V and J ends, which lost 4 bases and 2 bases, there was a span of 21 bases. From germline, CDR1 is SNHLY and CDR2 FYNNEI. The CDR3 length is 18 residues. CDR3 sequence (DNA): TGTGCCAGCAGTGGGGAGGGGGACCCCACCGGACCTGGAAACACCATATATTTT. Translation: CASSGEGDPTGPGNTIYF.

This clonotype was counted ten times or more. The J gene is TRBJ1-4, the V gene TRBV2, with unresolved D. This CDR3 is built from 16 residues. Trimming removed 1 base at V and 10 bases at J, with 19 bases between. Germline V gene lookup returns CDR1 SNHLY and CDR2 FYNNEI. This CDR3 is CASSEDSGNGLGKLFF. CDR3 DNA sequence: TGTGCCAGCAGTGAAGATTCTGGTAATGGTCTTGGAAAACTGTTTTTT.

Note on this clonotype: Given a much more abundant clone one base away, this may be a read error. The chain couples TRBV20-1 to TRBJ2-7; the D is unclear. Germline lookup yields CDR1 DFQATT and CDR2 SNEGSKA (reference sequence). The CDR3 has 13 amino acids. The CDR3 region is CSARGYSSCEQYF. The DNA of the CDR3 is TGCAGTGCTAGGGGATACAGCTCCTGCGAGCAGTACTTC.

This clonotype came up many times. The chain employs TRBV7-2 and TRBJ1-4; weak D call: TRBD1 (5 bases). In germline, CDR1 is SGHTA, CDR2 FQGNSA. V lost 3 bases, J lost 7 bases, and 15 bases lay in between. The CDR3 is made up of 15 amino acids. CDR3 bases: TGTGCCAGCAGCTTCGACCTTGGGGGAGGTGAAAAACTGTTTTTT. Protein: CASSFDLGGGEKLFF.

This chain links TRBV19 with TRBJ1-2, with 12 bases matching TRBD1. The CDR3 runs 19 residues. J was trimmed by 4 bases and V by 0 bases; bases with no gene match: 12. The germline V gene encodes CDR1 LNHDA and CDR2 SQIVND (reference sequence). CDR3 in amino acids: CASSIDPIGTGGVIYGYTF. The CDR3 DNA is TGTGCCAGTAGTATAGATCCAATCGGGACAGGGGGCGTCATCTATGGCTACACCTTC. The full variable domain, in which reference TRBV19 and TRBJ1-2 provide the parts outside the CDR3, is DGGITQSPKYLFRKEGQNVTLSCEQNLNHDAMYWYRQDPGQGLRLIYYSQIVNDFQKGDIAEGYSVSREKKESFPLTVTSAQKNPTAFYLCASSIDPIGTGGVIYGYTFGSGTRLTVV.

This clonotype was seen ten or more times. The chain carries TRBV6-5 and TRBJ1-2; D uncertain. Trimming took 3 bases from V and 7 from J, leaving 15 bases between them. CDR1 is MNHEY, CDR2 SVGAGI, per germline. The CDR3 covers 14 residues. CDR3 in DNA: TGTGCCAGCAGTTATTCGGGCGTAATCGGTGGCTACACCTTC. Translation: CASSYSGVIGGYTF.

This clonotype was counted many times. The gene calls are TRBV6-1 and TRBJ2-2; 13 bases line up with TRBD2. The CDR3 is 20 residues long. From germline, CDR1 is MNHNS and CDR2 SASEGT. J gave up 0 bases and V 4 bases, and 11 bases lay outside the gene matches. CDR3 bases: TGTGCCAGCAGTGCTCCTACTAGCGGGGGGGCCGGTTCGAACACCGGGGAGCTGTTTTTT. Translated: CASSAPTSGGAGSNTGELFF.

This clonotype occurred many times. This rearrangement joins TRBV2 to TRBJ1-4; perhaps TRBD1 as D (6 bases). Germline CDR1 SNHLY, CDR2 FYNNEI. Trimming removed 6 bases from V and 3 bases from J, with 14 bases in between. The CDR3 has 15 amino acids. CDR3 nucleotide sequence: TGTGCCAGCAGCGACCCGGGGGCAGCTAATGAAAAACTGTTTTTT. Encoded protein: CASSDPGAANEKLFF.

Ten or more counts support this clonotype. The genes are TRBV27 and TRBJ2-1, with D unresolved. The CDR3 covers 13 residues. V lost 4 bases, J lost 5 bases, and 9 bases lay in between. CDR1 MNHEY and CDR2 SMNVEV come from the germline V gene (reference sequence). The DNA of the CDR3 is TGTGCCAGCAGTTCTCAGCTAGACAATGAGCAGTTCTTC. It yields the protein CASSSQLDNEQFF.

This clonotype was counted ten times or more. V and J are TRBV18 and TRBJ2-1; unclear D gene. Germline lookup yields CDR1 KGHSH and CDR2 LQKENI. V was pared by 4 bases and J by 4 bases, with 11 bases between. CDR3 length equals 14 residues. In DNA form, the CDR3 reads TGTGCCAGCTCACTTAAATCGGGTTACAATGAGCAGTTCTTC. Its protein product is CASSLKSGYNEQFF.